This TCR beta chain was sequenced for a study of blood T cell repertoires in COVID-19. Across the whole study: The cDNA or gDNA used as material had been derived from T cells, B-cell-depleted T cells, or PBMCs.

In the original processing: Amplifying reference gene primers gave estimates of nucleated cell counts. Clones were read by immunoSEQ multiplex PCR, and TCRdb kept only the in-frame ones, dropping some. V, J and clone size were drawn from that table, and D and trimming were deduced from the DNA. This sample has under 70,000 clones, with 88% found just once. This TCR was sampled from a woman in her 70s with acute or convalescent COVID-19. Sequencing was carried out using peripheral blood.

CDR3 bases: TGTGCCACCTCGAGCCCGGGGGGCGACGAAGAAAAACTGTTTTTT. Protein sequence: CATSSPGGDEEKLFF. The rearrangement links TRBV24-1 to TRBJ1-4; D is perhaps TRBD1 (6 bases). V lost 9 bases to trimming and J lost 8 bases, with 21 bases between them. The CDR3 sequence is 15 residues long. CDR1 is KGHDR and CDR2 is SFDVKD in the germline V gene.